The clone carrying this T cell receptor (beta chain) came up a few times. These data come from a study of T-cell reconstitution after alpha-beta-depleted transplantation in children. Germline V gene lookup returns CDR1 SGHAT and CDR2 FQDESV (reference sequence). The CDR3 is made up of 13 amino acids. Trimming took 4 bases from V and 3 from J; bases not matched to a gene: 3. TCRbeta library preparation incorporated unique molecular identifiers. One entry per CDR3 protein, called by TCRdb with MiXCR from the PCR reads. Of about 640,000 distinct CDR3 sequences detected, roughly 15% appear once; the ten largest clones hold 0.8% to 1.1%.

This receptor was obtained from a human donor who donated a stem cell graft to a child with acute myeloid leukemia. The chain uses TRBV11-1 and TRBJ2-7, with TRBD1 matching over 7 bases. Sequenced material: PBMCs from the stem cell graft donor, taken from the stem cell graft. The CDR3 DNA sequence: TGTGCCAGCAGCTCGGGACAGAACTACGAGCAGTACTTC. Translating it yields CASSSGQNYEQYF. Using reference TRBV11-1 and TRBJ2-7 for the parts outside the CDR3, the full variable domain is EAEVAQSPRYKITEKSQAVAFWCDPISGHATLYWYRQILGQGPELLVQFQDESVVDDSQLPKDRFSAERLKGVDSTLKIQPAELGDSAMYLCASSSGQNYEQYFGPGTRLTVT.